This TCR beta chain is from a study of early T cells in non-severe SARS-CoV-2 infection. The sample holds many counts of this clonotype. This CDR3 is built from 15 residues. Trimming took off 3 bases at V and 2 bases at J, with 12 bases between the two ends. Germline values: CDR1 SGHDN, CDR2 FVKESK. Tagging with unique molecular identifiers was applied to individual cDNA molecules. One entry per CDR3 protein, called by TCRdb with MiXCR from the 5' RACE reads. The table includes around 27,000 distinct CDR3 sequences, 6.6% detected once. The chain has TRBV14 and TRBJ2-3, with D uncertain. Specimen: whole blood. The receptor was derived from an adult who was a healthcare worker with PCR-confirmed SARS-CoV-2 infection or an uninfected control (not recorded which). Here the CDR3 reads CASSQWARYTDTQYF. CDR3 sequence (DNA): TGTGCCAGCAGCCAGTGGGCCCGATACACAGATACGCAGTATTTT.